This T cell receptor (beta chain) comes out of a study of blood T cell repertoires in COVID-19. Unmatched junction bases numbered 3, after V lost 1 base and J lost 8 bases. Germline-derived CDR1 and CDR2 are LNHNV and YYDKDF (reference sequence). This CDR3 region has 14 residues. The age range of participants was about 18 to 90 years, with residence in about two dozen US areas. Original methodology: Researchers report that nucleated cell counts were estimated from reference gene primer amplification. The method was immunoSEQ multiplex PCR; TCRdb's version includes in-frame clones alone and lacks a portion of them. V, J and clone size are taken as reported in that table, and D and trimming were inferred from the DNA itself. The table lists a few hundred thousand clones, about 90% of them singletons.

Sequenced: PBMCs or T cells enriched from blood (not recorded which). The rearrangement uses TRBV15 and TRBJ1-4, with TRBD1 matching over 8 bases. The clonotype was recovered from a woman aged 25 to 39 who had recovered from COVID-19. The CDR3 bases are TGTGCCACCAGCAGAGCAGGGGGCCAGGAAAAACTGTTTTTT. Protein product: CATSRAGGQEKLFF.